This entry lists 20 T cell receptor beta chains sequenced from one sample in a study of response to subunit inactivated influenza vaccine. TCRdb used MiXCR to reprocess the RT-PCR reads, holding one entry per CDR3 protein. This table has hundreds of thousands of distinct CDR3 sequences, about 25% appearing once. Sequences were derived from CD4+ T cells sorted from PBMCs, sampled roughly 5 days after vaccination. Source of these receptors: a man aged 45 to 65 who received an inactivated influenza vaccine.

This clonotype turned up a few times. The CDR3, as DNA: TGTGCCAGCAGCTTAGATCACGGGCAAGAGACCCAGTACTTC. This gives the protein CASSLDHGQETQYF. The J gene is TRBJ2-5, the V gene TRBV7-2; D call uncertain. V lost 1 base, J lost 2 bases, and 8 bases lay in between. Germline-derived CDR1 and CDR2 are SGHTA and FQGNSA. The CDR3 runs to 14 residues.

The rearrangement joins TRBV4-3 to TRBJ2-7; a possible D gene is TRBD2 (5 bases). Per the germline V gene, CDR1 is LGHNA and CDR2 is YSLEER. V was clipped by 4 bases and J by 6 bases, with 16 bases between them. This CDR3 is 14 amino acids long. The CDR3 reads CASSLDYGVPEQYF. Here the CDR3 DNA reads TGCGCCAGCAGCCTTGACTACGGTGTTCCCGAGCAGTACTTC.

This clonotype was seen repeatedly, ten times or more. The chain has TRBV29-1 and TRBJ2-5, with TRBD1 identical over 10 bases. Losses at the gene ends were 3 bases for V and 5 bases for J; bases not matched to a gene: 0. There are 12 residues in the CDR3. Germline assignment: CDR1 SQVTM and CDR2 ANQGSEA. The CDR3 sequence: CSVEGQGETQYF. The CDR3 DNA reads as TGCAGCGTTGAGGGACAGGGGGAGACCCAGTACTTC. The entire variable domain, with the rest obtained from reference TRBV29-1 and TRBJ2-5, is as follows: SAVISQKPSRDICQRGTSLTIQCQVDSQVTMMFWYRQQPGQSLTLIATANQGSEATYESGFVIDKFPISRPNLTFSTLTVSNMSPEDSSIYLCSVEGQGETQYFGPGTRLLVL.

The table lists this clonotype with a few counts. The chain links TRBV20-1 to TRBJ1-2, with 8 positions matching TRBD1. The CDR3 runs 15 residues. V lost 0 bases to trimming and J lost 3 bases; unmatched junction nucleotides: 6. Germline loops: CDR1 DFQATT, CDR2 SNEGSKA (reference sequence). Written as DNA, the CDR3 is TGCAGTGCTAGAGACCCGACAGGGGTGGACTATGGCTACACCTTC. Protein product: CSARDPTGVDYGYTF.

This chain connects TRBV20-1 to TRBJ1-2; TRBD1 might be the D (5 bases). This CDR3 contains 12 residues. V was pared by 6 bases and J by 6 bases, with 14 bases between. The germline V gene encodes CDR1 DFQATT and CDR2 SNEGSKA (reference sequence). The DNA for the CDR3 is TGCAGTGCCGGGAGGGGTTTCGATGGCTACACCTTC. Its protein product is CSAGRGFDGYTF.

The chain couples TRBV12-3 or TRBV12-4 to TRBJ1-2; maybe TRBD1 (5 bases). V was pared by 7 bases and J by 4 bases, with 13 bases between. The CDR3 sequence is 13 residues long. The CDR3 reads CASTLAGGYGYTF. CDR3 nucleotide sequence: TGTGCCAGCACCCTGGCGGGGGGCTATGGCTACACCTTC.

This clonotype has more than one count but fewer than ten. A much larger clone lies one base from this, so it may be a read error. This sequence joins TRBV15 and TRBJ2-3, with D unresolved. In germline, CDR1 is LNHNV, CDR2 YYDKDF (reference sequence). V was shortened by 5 bases and J by 2 bases, with 5 bases between the two germline ends. The CDR3 is 12 amino acids. Here the CDR3 reads CATSGNTDTQYF. CDR3 sequence (DNA): TGTGCCACCAGCGGAAACACAGATACGCAGTATTTT.

The chain employs TRBV23-1 and TRBJ2-3, with 8 nucleotides matching TRBD2. TRBV23-1 is noted as an ORF with a role that remains uncertain. The V and J ends lost 0 bases and 3 bases, in that order; junction bases with no gene match: 8. The CDR3 loop spans 17 amino acids. CDR3 amino acids: CASSQSIRGGTTDTQYF. CDR3 in DNA: TGCGCCAGCAGTCAATCGATTCGCGGGGGGACGACAGATACGCAGTATTTT.

This clonotype has just a few counts. The rearrangement uses TRBV5-1 and TRBJ2-3, with TRBD2 identical over 9 bases. The V gene end was trimmed by 4 bases and the J gene end by 6 bases; junction bases not matched to a gene: 9. CDR3 length: 15 amino acids. Germline assignment: CDR1 SGHRS and CDR2 YFSETQ. DNA of the CDR3: TGCGCCAGCAGCCTGACCGCTAGCGGGGTGGATACGCAGTATTTT. Amino acids: CASSLTASGVDTQYF.

The chain combines TRBV5-6 with TRBJ1-2; D ambiguous. The CDR3 has 12 amino acids. V was pared by 7 bases and J by 6 bases, with 13 bases between. CDR1 and CDR2 (germline): SGHDT, YYEEEE. The CDR3 is CASGARLHGYTF. The CDR3 bases are TGTGCCAGCGGAGCTCGACTTCATGGCTACACCTTC. The variable domain in full, completed from reference TRBV5-6 and TRBJ1-2, reads DAGVTQSPTHLIKTRGQQVTLRCSPKSGHDTVSWYQQALGQGPQFIFQYYEEEERQRGNFPDRFSGHQFPNYSSELNVNALLLGDSALYLCASGARLHGYTFGSGTRLTVV.

The chain carries TRBV6-5 and TRBJ1-1, with D unclear. Germline V CDR1 and CDR2: MNHEY, SVGAGI. CDR3 size: 14 residues. V shed 1 base and J shed 5 bases, with 11 bases lying between them. The CDR3 protein is CASSYYGGNTEAFF. The CDR3 DNA reads TGTGCCAGCAGTTACTATGGCGGGAATACTGAAGCTTTCTTT.

CDR3 in amino acids: CASSQDRASGRAGETQYF. CDR3 sequence (DNA): TGTGCCAGCAGCCAAGATCGGGCTAGCGGGAGGGCCGGAGAGACCCAGTACTTC. The rearrangement links TRBV4-2 to TRBJ2-5; 12 bases fit TRBD2. Germline V gene sequence: CDR1 LGHNA, CDR2 YNFKEQ. Trimming removed 0 bases from V and 4 bases from J; junction bases left unmatched: 9. This CDR3 region has 18 residues.

The DNA for the CDR3 is TGCGCCAGCAGTCCTAGCGGGAGCGTCACCGGGGAGCTGTTTTTT. Amino acid sequence: CASSPSGSVTGELFF. The chain is built from TRBV4-3 and TRBJ2-2, with 10 bases that match TRBD2. J lost 4 bases, V lost 6 bases, and 5 bases had no gene match. Per the germline V gene, CDR1 is LGHNA and CDR2 is YSLEER. This CDR3 has 15 residues.

This clonotype was found many times. This rearrangement joins TRBV7-2 to TRBJ1-2; perhaps TRBD1 as D (5 bases). Germline V CDR1 and CDR2: SGHTA, FQGNSA. V lost 3 bases and J lost 8, with 22 bases in between. The CDR3 is 16 residues long. The CDR3 nucleotides read TGTGCCAGCAGCTTTTTGATATCGGAGCCGGGACTAGGCTACACCTTC. It encodes CASSFLISEPGLGYTF.

There are a few counts of this clonotype. The chain joins TRBV7-3 to TRBJ2-1; 7 bases agree with TRBD1. The germline gives CDR1 SGHTA, CDR2 FQGTGA. V trimming: 1 base; J trimming: 9 bases; junction bases outside the gene matches: 3. CDR3 length: 13 amino acids. DNA for the CDR3: TGTGCCAGCAGCTTAAATTCAGGGGGTGAGCAGTTCTTC. As protein: CASSLNSGGEQFF.

The chain is built from TRBV5-5 and TRBJ2-2; possible D gene TRBD2, 5 bases. V dropped 0 bases and J dropped 0 bases, with 12 bases sitting between them. Germline-derived CDR1 and CDR2 are SGHKS and YYEKEE (reference sequence). The CDR3 is 17 residues long. The CDR3 DNA is TGTGCCAGCAGCTTGGCTACCGAGACTACGAACACCGGGGAGCTGTTTTTT. Amino acids: CASSLATETTNTGELFF.

This clonotype was recorded a few times. This sequence joins TRBV12-3 or TRBV12-4 and TRBJ2-1, with 9 bases matching TRBD1. Trimming took 5 bases from V and 8 from J; bases not matched to a gene: 4. The CDR3 runs 13 residues. The CDR3 sequence is CASSRGQGYEQFF. In DNA, the CDR3 is TGTGCCAGCAGTCGGGGACAGGGCTATGAGCAGTTCTTC.

This clonotype was counted at least ten times. V is TRBV4-3 and J is TRBJ1-1; D uncertain. The length of the CDR3 is 15 residues. Germline V gene data show CDR1 as LGHNA and CDR2 as YSLEER. Trimming cost V 1 base and J 0 bases, with 9 bases left between them. The CDR3: CASSQGVGLNTEAFF. The DNA of the CDR3 is TGCGCCAGCAGCCAAGGGGTCGGCTTGAACACTGAAGCTTTCTTT.

This clonotype was detected a few times. The chain combines TRBV25-1 with TRBJ2-3, with TRBD2 matching over 7 bases. V gave up 4 bases and J gave up 7 bases; unmatched junction bases: 17. CDR1 and CDR2 (germline): MGHDK, SYGVNS. The CDR3 is 17 residues long. The CDR3 reads CASSGWGSGEKVYTQYF. Here the CDR3 DNA reads TGTGCCAGCAGTGGTTGGGGAAGCGGGGAAAAAGTGTATACGCAGTATTTT.

V is TRBV20-1 and J is TRBJ2-7; the D gene is possibly TRBD2 (6 bases). The CDR3 consists of 15 residues. The ends were cut back, 1 base at V and 5 bases at J, with 18 bases in the middle. Germline assignment: CDR1 DFQATT and CDR2 SNEGSKA (reference sequence). The CDR3 DNA sequence: TGCAGTGCTAGAGGGTTGCGGGGTTCTACCGACGAGCAGTACTTC. It translates to CSARGLRGSTDEQYF.